This TCR beta chain was sequenced in a study of human T cells and chemical hapten exposure. Turning to the study itself: Skin on the upper inner arm, about 2 cm by about 2 cm in size, was sensitized with 2% DPC.

The library tagged individual cDNA molecules with unique molecular identifiers. TCRdb re-derived calls from the RACE reads in MiXCR, one entry per CDR3 protein. This table holds some 170,000 distinct CDR3 sequences, 25% to 35% found once. Stated time point: patch test 3, about 24 weeks after DPC sensitization. The treatment here: therapeutic diphenylcyclopropenone sensitization with weekly scalp DPC. Regarding this clonotype: Its cognate antigen is unknown.

Germline V gives CDR1 MRHNA, CDR2 SNTAGT. After removal of 4 bases from V and 5 bases from J, the junction contained 4 bases not matched to a gene. This CDR3 has 14 residues. Whole-study findings and limits: Having alopecia, the donors may differ immunologically from healthy people. The count of PT1 expanded TCRs correlated positively with patch test score.

This receptor was identified in a woman aged 18-30 years with alopecia areata. Some clones in this sample may be carry-over from other donors' samples. This sample comprised whole blood, obtained in connection with sensitization to the hapten diphenylcyclopropenone (DPC). The chain is built from TRBV6-4 and TRBJ2-3; TRBD2 aligns across 9 bases. The CDR3 DNA is TGTGCCAGCAGTGCTATAGCGGGAGTAGATACGCAGTATTTT. This encodes CASSAIAGVDTQYF.